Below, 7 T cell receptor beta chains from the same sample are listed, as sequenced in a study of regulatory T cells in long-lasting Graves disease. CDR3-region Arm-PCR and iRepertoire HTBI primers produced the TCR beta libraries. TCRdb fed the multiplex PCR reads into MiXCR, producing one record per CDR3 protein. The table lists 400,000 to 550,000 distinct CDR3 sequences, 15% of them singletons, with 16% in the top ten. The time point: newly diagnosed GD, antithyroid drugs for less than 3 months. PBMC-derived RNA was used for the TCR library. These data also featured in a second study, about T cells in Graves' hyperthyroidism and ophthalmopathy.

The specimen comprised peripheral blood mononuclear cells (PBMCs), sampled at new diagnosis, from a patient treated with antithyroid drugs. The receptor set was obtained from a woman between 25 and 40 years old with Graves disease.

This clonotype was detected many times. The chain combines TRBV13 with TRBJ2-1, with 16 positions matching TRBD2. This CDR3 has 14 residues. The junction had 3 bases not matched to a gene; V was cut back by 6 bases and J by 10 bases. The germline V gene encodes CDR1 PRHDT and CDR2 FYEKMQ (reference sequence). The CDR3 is CASRPGLAGGEQFF. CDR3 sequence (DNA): TGTGCCAGCAGACCGGGACTAGCGGGAGGGGAGCAGTTCTTC.

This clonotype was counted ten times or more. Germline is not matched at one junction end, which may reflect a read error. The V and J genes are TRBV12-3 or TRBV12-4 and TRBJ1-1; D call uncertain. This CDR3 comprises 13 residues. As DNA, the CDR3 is TGTGCCAGCAGCTTAGGGAAGAACACTGAAGCTTTCTTT. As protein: CASSLGKNTEAFF.

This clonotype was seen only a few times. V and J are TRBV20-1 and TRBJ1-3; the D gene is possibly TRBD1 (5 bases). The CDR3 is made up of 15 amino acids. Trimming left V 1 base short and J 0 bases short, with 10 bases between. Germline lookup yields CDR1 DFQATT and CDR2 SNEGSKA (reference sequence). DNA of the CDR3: TGCAGTGCTAGAGGGGACGGTAGCTCTGGAAACACCATATATTTT. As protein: CSARGDGSSGNTIYF.

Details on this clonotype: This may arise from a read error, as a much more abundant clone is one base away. In nucleotides, the CDR3 is TGTGCCAGCAGCGATACTAGCGGGAGTAGGGAGACCCAGTACTTC. Amino acid sequence: CASSDTSGSRETQYF. V usage is TRBV11-3 and J usage is TRBJ2-1; 11 bases match TRBD2. With the DNA end fitting TRBJ2-5 better, the J assignment may be wrong. Germline V gene data show CDR1 as SGHNT and CDR2 as YENEEA. CDR3 length: 15 amino acids.

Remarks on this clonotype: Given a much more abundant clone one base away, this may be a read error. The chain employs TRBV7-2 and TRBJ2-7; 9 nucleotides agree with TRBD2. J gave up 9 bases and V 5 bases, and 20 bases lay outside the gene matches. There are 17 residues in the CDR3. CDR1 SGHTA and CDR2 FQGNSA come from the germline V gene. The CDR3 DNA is TGTGCCAGCAGCCCCCACGGCGGGCGGGAGGGCCGGTATGGGCAGTACTTC. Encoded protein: CASSPHGGREGRYGQYF.

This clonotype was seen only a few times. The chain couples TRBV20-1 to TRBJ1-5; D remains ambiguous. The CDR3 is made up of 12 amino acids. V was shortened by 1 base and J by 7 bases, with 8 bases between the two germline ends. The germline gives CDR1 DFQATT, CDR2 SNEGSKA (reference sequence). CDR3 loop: CSARVTDQPQHF. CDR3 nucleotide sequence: TGCAGTGCTAGAGTGACCGACCAGCCCCAGCATTTT.

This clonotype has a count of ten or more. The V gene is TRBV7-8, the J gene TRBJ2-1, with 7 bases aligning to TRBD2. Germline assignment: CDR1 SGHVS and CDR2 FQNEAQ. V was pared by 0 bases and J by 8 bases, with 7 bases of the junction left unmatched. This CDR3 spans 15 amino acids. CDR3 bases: TGTGCCAGCAGCTTAGCCCGGTTGGGGGGGGATGAGCAGTTCTTC. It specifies CASSLARLGGDEQFF.